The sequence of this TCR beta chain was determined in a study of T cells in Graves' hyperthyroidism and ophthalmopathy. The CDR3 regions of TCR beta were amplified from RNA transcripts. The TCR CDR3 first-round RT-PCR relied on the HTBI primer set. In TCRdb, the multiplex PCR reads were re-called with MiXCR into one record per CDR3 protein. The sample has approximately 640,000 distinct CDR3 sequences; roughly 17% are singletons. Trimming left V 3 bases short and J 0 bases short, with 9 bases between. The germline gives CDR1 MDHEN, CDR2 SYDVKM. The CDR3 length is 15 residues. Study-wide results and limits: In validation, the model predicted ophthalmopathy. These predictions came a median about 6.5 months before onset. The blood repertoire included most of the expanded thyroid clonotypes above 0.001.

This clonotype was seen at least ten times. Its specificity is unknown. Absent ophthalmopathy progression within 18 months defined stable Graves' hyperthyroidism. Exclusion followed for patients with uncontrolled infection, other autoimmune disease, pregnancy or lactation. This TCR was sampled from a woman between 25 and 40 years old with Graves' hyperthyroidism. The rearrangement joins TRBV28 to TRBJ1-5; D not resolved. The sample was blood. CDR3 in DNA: TGTGCCAGCAGTTTTGAGAGGGATAGCAATCAGCCCCAGCATTTT. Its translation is CASSFERDSNQPQHF.